These 32 T cell receptor beta chains originate from one sample sequenced in a study of beta chain features in type 1 diabetes. Since all of the isolated RNA was reverse transcribed, expressed TCRB transcripts were what got sequenced. The protocol was immunoSEQ multiplex PCR, while the TCRdb copy is restricted to in-frame clones and leaves out a portion. The profile shows 900,000 or so clones, roughly 16% of them singletons. The sequencing sample was made of naive CD4+ T cells from blood. The receptors originated from a woman under 30 in good health.

The chain couples TRBV28 to TRBJ2-3; D possibly corresponds to TRBD2 (6 bases). The CDR3 is 13 amino acids. The germline V and J ends were trimmed by 11 bases and 3 bases, with 15 bases remaining between them. CDR1 is MDHEN, CDR2 SYDVKM, per germline. The CDR3 DNA reads as TGTGCCGGAAGGACTACTGGAACAGATACGCAGTATTTT. This encodes CAGRTTGTDTQYF.

Notes on this clone: This is likely a read error, given that the CDR3 carries no conserved phenylalanine or tryptophan at its end. No DNA is shown, since the ends of the CDR3 on it are uncertain; the CDR3 is the one TCRdb lists. The chain's CDR3 is CSAKRGGGPSL. The gene calls are TRBV20-1 and TRBJ2-4. Germline assignment: CDR1 DFQATT and CDR2 SNEGSKA (reference sequence). The CDR3 sequence runs 11 residues, both termini included.

This clone has more than one count but fewer than ten. V gene TRBV6-6 combines with J gene TRBJ1-5, with D unresolved. V gave up 5 bases and J gave up 10 bases, with 12 bases separating them. Germline CDR1 is MNHNY and CDR2 is SVGAGI (reference sequence). This CDR3 comprises 12 residues. CDR3 region: CASSESAPPQHF. The CDR3 nucleotides read TGTGCCAGCAGTGAGAGCGCTCCCCCCCAGCATTTT.

This clone was seen only a few times. This chain links TRBV11-2 with TRBJ2-7, with D hard to call. Germline CDR1 reads SGHAT; CDR2 reads FQNNGV. The ends were cut back, 2 bases at V and 2 bases at J, with 13 bases in the middle. The CDR3 is 15 amino acids. CDR3 sequence (DNA): TGTGCCAGCAGCTTACGGCGAGGTGATCCCTACGAGCAGTACTTC. Its protein is CASSLRRGDPYEQYF. Complete variable domain (other parts from reference TRBV11-2 and TRBJ2-7): EAGVAQSPRYKIIEKRQSVAFWCNPISGHATLYWYQQILGQGPKLLIQFQNNGVVDDSQLPKDRFSAERLKGVDSTLKIQPAKLEDSAVYLCASSLRRGDPYEQYFGPGTRLTVT.

A word on this clone: The identical CDR3 is also encoded by other nucleotide sequences in the sample. This chain links TRBV15 with TRBJ2-3; no clear D. Trimming removed 3 bases from V and 0 bases from J, with 7 bases in between. In germline, CDR1 is LNHNV, CDR2 YYDKDF (reference sequence). There are 14 residues in the CDR3. CDR3 DNA sequence: TGTGCCACCAGCAGGGGCCAGAGCACAGATACGCAGTATTTT. Protein product: CATSRGQSTDTQYF. The full variable domain, completed using reference TRBV15 and TRBJ2-3, is DAMVIQNPRYQVTQFGKPVTLSCSQTLNHNVMYWYQQKSSQAPKLLFHYYDKDFNNEADTPDNFQSRRPNTSFCFLDIRSPGLGDTAMYLCATSRGQSTDTQYFGPGTRLTVL.

J is TRBJ2-7 and V is TRBV4-3, with 10 bases lining up with TRBD2. The J segment lost 5 bases and the V segment lost 3 bases, leaving 4 bases of the junction unmatched. CDR1 and CDR2 (germline): LGHNA, YSLEER. This CDR3 comprises 14 residues. The CDR3, as DNA: TGCGCCAGCAGCCACGGACTAGCGGTGAACGAGCAGTACTTC. It specifies CASSHGLAVNEQYF.

In its sample, this clone was seen a few times. V gene TRBV25-1 combines with J gene TRBJ1-5, with D maybe TRBD1 (5 bases). Trimming shortened V by 4 bases and J by 1 base, and 8 bases separated the two germline ends. CDR1 is MGHDK and CDR2 is SYGVNS in the germline V gene. This CDR3 is built from 14 residues. In nucleotides, the CDR3 is TGTGCCAGCAGTGCCCGACAGAGCAATCAGCCCCAGCATTTT. It translates to CASSARQSNQPQHF.

This chain connects TRBV5-1 to TRBJ2-3, with 12 bases lining up with TRBD2. Trimming removed 2 bases from V and 6 bases from J; junction bases left unmatched: 4. This CDR3 spans 15 amino acids. Per the germline V gene, CDR1 is SGHRS and CDR2 is YFSETQ. This chain's CDR3 is CASSFGLAGRDTQYF. The CDR3 DNA sequence: TGCGCCAGCAGCTTTGGACTAGCGGGAAGGGATACGCAGTATTTT. The variable domain in full, with the rest retrieved from reference TRBV5-1 and TRBJ2-3, is KAGVTQTPRYLIKTRGQQVTLSCSPISGHRSVSWYQQTPGQGLQFLFEYFSETQRNKGNFPGRFSGRQFSNSRSEMNVSTLELGDSALYLCASSFGLAGRDTQYFGPGTRLTVL.

This chain joins TRBV7-7 and TRBJ2-2, with 10 nucleotides matching TRBD2. CDR1 SSHAT and CDR2 FNYEAQ come from the germline V gene (reference sequence). The CDR3 sequence is 15 residues long. This CDR3 reads CASGSGGINTGELFF. CDR3 DNA: TGTGCTAGCGGTAGCGGGGGGATTAACACCGGGGAGCTGTTTTTT.

This clone has a handful of counts. The CDR3 here is CASSFQPGLAGVKETQYF. CDR3 nucleotide sequence: TGTGCCAGCAGCTTTCAGCCGGGACTAGCGGGAGTTAAAGAGACCCAGTACTTC. The chain has TRBV11-2 and TRBJ2-5; 14 bases align to TRBD2. The CDR3 covers 18 residues. Germline loops: CDR1 SGHAT, CDR2 FQNNGV. Trimming at V came to 3 bases and at J to 3 bases, leaving 9 bases not matched to a gene.

This clone was observed a few times. This rearrangement joins TRBV6-1 to TRBJ2-7, with TRBD2 matching 15 bases. This CDR3 contains 18 residues. With 0 bases clipped from V and 2 bases from J, the junction kept 5 bases outside the gene matches. Germline loops: CDR1 MNHNS, CDR2 SASEGT. CDR3 DNA sequence: TGTGCCAGCAGTGAAGCCGGGACTAGCGGGAGGCCCACCTACGAGCAGTACTTC. Its protein product is CASSEAGTSGRPTYEQYF.

V is TRBV2 and J is TRBJ2-1, with D perhaps matching TRBD1 (5 bases). Germline CDR1 SNHLY, CDR2 FYNNEI. V dropped 7 bases and J dropped 1 base, with 8 bases sitting between them. The length of the CDR3 is 13 residues. The CDR3 sequence is CASTQGSYNEQFF. The CDR3 DNA sequence: TGTGCCAGCACTCAGGGATCCTACAATGAGCAGTTCTTC.

This clone occurred a few times. The rearrangement links TRBV4-3 to TRBJ2-3, with D tentatively TRBD1 or TRBD2 (6 bases each). This CDR3 contains 17 residues. In germline, CDR1 is LGHNA, CDR2 YSLEER. Trimming stripped 6 bases from V and 0 bases from J, with 19 bases between. The CDR3 DNA reads as TGCGCCAGCAGTCAAAACCGGGGCGGGACAAGCACAGATACGCAGTATTTT. Protein sequence: CASSQNRGGTSTDTQYF.

The rearrangement links TRBV6-1 to TRBJ2-1; D ambiguous. Germline CDR1 is MNHNS and CDR2 is SASEGT. This CDR3 comprises 16 residues. V gave up 2 bases and J gave up 3 bases, with 14 bases separating them. CDR3: CASSEIGALLYNEQFF. DNA for the CDR3: TGTGCCAGCAGTGAAATAGGTGCCCTGCTCTACAATGAGCAGTTCTTC.

This clone was seen ten or more times. The J gene is TRBJ2-1, the V gene TRBV14, with 7 bases fitting TRBD1. The CDR3 runs to 16 residues. J gave up 5 bases and V 4 bases, and 11 bases lay outside the gene matches. Germline V CDR1 and CDR2: SGHDN, FVKESK. CDR3 sequence reads: CASSLWTGTANNEQFF. The CDR3 DNA follows: TGTGCCAGCAGCCTTTGGACCGGGACAGCCAACAATGAGCAGTTCTTC.

The chain has TRBV27 and TRBJ2-3; D might be TRBD2 (6 bases). V was clipped by 0 bases and J by 0 bases, with 16 bases between them. Looked up from germline, CDR1 is MNHEY and CDR2 is SMNVEV (reference sequence). The CDR3 contains 18 residues. DNA of the CDR3: TGTGCCAGCAGTTTATCTGGTCTTGGCGGGGCTAGCACAGATACGCAGTATTTT. It encodes CASSLSGLGGASTDTQYF.

This rearrangement joins TRBV7-3 to TRBJ2-5; D gene uncertain. CDR1 SGHTA and CDR2 FQGTGA come from the germline V gene. CDR3 length: 14 amino acids. Trimming removed 1 base from V and 9 bases from J, with 15 bases in between. CDR3 amino acids: CASSLIHGYGAQYF. CDR3 DNA: TGTGCCAGCAGCTTAATACACGGCTATGGGGCCCAGTACTTC.

This chain uses TRBV2 with TRBJ1-1; possible D gene TRBD1, 6 bases. Trimming pared 3 bases from V and 1 base from J, leaving 9 bases between. Germline CDR1 is SNHLY and CDR2 is FYNNEI. The CDR3 loop spans 14 amino acids. DNA for the CDR3: TGTGCCAGCAGTGATGAGACAGGGAACACTGAAGCTTTCTTT. This codes for CASSDETGNTEAFF.

The gene calls are TRBV14 and TRBJ2-1; TRBD2 agrees at 15 bases. The V and J ends lost 6 bases and 3 bases, in that order; junction bases with no gene match: 9. CDR1 is SGHDN and CDR2 is FVKESK in the germline V gene. The CDR3 totals 18 residues. DNA of the CDR3: TGTGCCAGCAGTTCAGGACTAGCGGGAGGGAGAGTCTACAATGAGCAGTTCTTC. This gives the protein CASSSGLAGGRVYNEQFF.

This clone was picked up one time. The DNA of the CDR3 is TGTGCCATTGGGGGGGCGATCTCATCTGGGGCCAACGTCCTGACTTTC. Residues: CAIGGAISSGANVLTF. The chain is built from TRBV5-4 and TRBJ2-6; D might be TRBD2 (7 bases). The germline gives CDR1 SGHNT, CDR2 YYREEE (reference sequence). The CDR3 is 16 amino acids. V lost 9 bases to trimming and J lost 1 base, with 17 bases between them.

This clone turned up a few times. The same CDR3 arises from other DNA sequences in this sample as well. This rearrangement joins TRBV7-8 to TRBJ2-7; TRBD2 matches at 13 bases. The trim removed 5 bases at V and 4 bases at J, leaving 8 bases unmatched. The CDR3 extends over 16 amino acids. Germline V gene data show CDR1 as SGHVS and CDR2 as FQNEAQ. The CDR3 DNA sequence: TGTGCCAGCAGCCCGCGACTAGCGGGAGGTTCTTACGAGCAGTACTTC. It translates to CASSPRLAGGSYEQYF. The full variable domain, with the rest looked up from reference TRBV7-8 and TRBJ2-7, is GAGVSQSPRYKVAKRGQDVALRCDPISGHVSLFWYQQALGQGPEFLTYFQNEAQLDKSGLPSDRFFAERPEGSVSTLKIQRTQQEDSAVYLCASSPRLAGGSYEQYFGPGTRLTVT.

In its sample, this clone was seen a few times. The CDR3: CASSRVNTGELFF. CDR3 DNA sequence: TGTGCCAGCAGCCGGGTGAACACCGGGGAGCTGTTTTTT. V usage is TRBV7-3 and J usage is TRBJ2-2; D is undetermined. V lost 5 bases to trimming and J lost 1 base, with 5 bases between them. Germline V gene data show CDR1 as SGHTA and CDR2 as FQGTGA. This CDR3 is 13 amino acids long.

This clone turned up a few times. The rearrangement uses TRBV6-1 and TRBJ1-2; D remains unclear. V was shortened by 5 bases and J by 6 bases, with 13 bases between the two germline ends. CDR3 length: 13 residues. Germline V lookup: CDR1 MNHNS, CDR2 SASEGT. The CDR3 spells CASSPVALHGYTF. The CDR3 DNA sequence: TGTGCCAGCAGTCCCGTCGCACTTCATGGCTACACCTTC.

A few counts support this clone. The CDR3 DNA follows: TGTGCCACCCGGGCTTATGGCACAGATACGCAGTATTTT. Its protein product is CATRAYGTDTQYF. This chain links TRBV11-2 with TRBJ2-3, with no clear D. Germline CDR1 is SGHAT and CDR2 is FQNNGV. The V end lost 10 bases, the J end lost 1 base, and 12 bases lay between the germline ends. This CDR3 has 13 residues.

This rearrangement joins TRBV2 to TRBJ1-2, with 8 bases identical to TRBD1. Germline values: CDR1 SNHLY, CDR2 FYNNEI. The CDR3 spans 14 residues. J lost 2 bases, V lost 5 bases, and 4 bases had no gene match. In DNA, the CDR3 is TGTGCCAGCAGTCCGGACAGGGTAAACTATGGCTACACCTTC. The encoded protein is CASSPDRVNYGYTF.

This clone was seen a few times. The CDR3 DNA is TGCGCCAGCAGCCTGCCTATGGATTTCCAGGTAGATACGCAGTATTTT. This sequence encodes CASSLPMDFQVDTQYF. This rearrangement joins TRBV5-1 to TRBJ2-3; the D is unclear. This CDR3 contains 16 residues. V was pared by 4 bases and J by 5 bases, with 20 bases between. Germline values: CDR1 SGHRS, CDR2 YFSETQ.

The chain is built from TRBV7-2 and TRBJ2-3, with TRBD1 matching 7 bases. CDR3 length: 14 amino acids. The germline CDR1 and CDR2 sequences are SGHTA and FQGNSA. V was pared by 2 bases and J by 7 bases, with 6 bases of the junction left unmatched. The CDR3 DNA sequence: TGTGCCAGCAGCTTACCGGGACAGAGCAATACGCAGTATTTT. Encoded protein: CASSLPGQSNTQYF.

This chain connects TRBV15 to TRBJ1-4, with 9 nucleotides matching TRBD1. V dropped 8 bases and J dropped 8; count of bases not matched to a gene: 9. The CDR3 has 14 amino acids. Germline V gene data show CDR1 as LNHNV and CDR2 as YYDKDF (reference sequence). CDR3 nucleotide sequence: TGTGCCACCCGTACGTGGACAGGGGAAGAAAAACTGTTTTTT. It is translated as CATRTWTGEEKLFF. The full variable domain, in which reference TRBV15 and TRBJ1-4 provide the parts outside the CDR3, is DAMVIQNPRYQVTQFGKPVTLSCSQTLNHNVMYWYQQKSSQAPKLLFHYYDKDFNNEADTPDNFQSRRPNTSFCFLDIRSPGLGDTAMYLCATRTWTGEEKLFFGSGTQLSVL.

The sample holds a few counts of this clone. V is TRBV7-2 and J is TRBJ2-5, with D possibly TRBD2 on 6 matching bases. Germline V gene sequence: CDR1 SGHTA, CDR2 FQGNSA. This CDR3 has 14 amino acids. Trimming shortened V by 0 bases and J by 5 bases, and 10 bases separated the two germline ends. Written as DNA, the CDR3 is TGTGCCAGCAGCTTAGCGTTGGGGAGGGAGACCCAGTACTTC. This sequence encodes CASSLALGRETQYF.

This clone was seen more than once but under ten times. This rearrangement joins TRBV11-2 to TRBJ2-5; D is unresolved. Germline lookup yields CDR1 SGHAT and CDR2 FQNNGV. V was cut by 1 base and J by 5 bases, with 11 bases left in between. The CDR3 is 14 residues long. CDR3 in DNA: TGTGCCAGCAGCTTAGGGGCTAGATGGGAGACCCAGTACTTC. This encodes CASSLGARWETQYF.

This clone was counted only a few times. This chain uses TRBV12-5 with TRBJ2-3; a weak D match, TRBD2 (6 bases). V was pared by 5 bases and J by 2 bases, with 11 bases between. Per germline, CDR1 LGHNT and CDR2 FRNRAP. The CDR3 contains 14 residues. For the CDR3, the DNA is TGTGCTAGTGGTCAGGGACTTTTCACAGATACGCAGTATTTT. It codes for CASGQGLFTDTQYF.

The chain employs TRBV28 and TRBJ2-5; maybe TRBD1 (5 bases). The CDR3 is 14 amino acids. Trimming took 3 bases from V and 3 from J, leaving 11 bases between them. The germline gives CDR1 MDHEN, CDR2 SYDVKM. This chain's CDR3 is CASSLAGSKETQYF. The CDR3 coding sequence is TGTGCCAGCAGTTTGGCAGGGTCAAAAGAGACCCAGTACTTC.